This is a list of T cell receptor beta chains from one sample in a study of shared clonotypes between healthy human individuals. Data came from immunoSEQ multiplex PCR; TCRdb stores just in-frame clones and leaves some out. The sample lists around 2.1 million clones; about 93% were seen once. Sequencing input: naive CD8+ T cells from PBMCs. The source of these receptors is a man aged 18 to 35 in good health. Some clones in this sample may be carry-over from other donors' samples. Both conserved end residues are part of each CDR3. Fields, in order: J gene, clone size, CDR3 length, D gene, V gene, CDR3 DNA, CDR3 protein. D genes are given only for firm matches. Expanded clones are given a class, and other clones once, few, many or no size at all.

>TRBJ1-1|-|16|TRBD1|TRBV5-1
TGCGCCAGCAGCAATCCCCGGGACAGGGCGGACACTGAAGCTTTCTTT
CASSNPRDRADTEAFF
>TRBJ2-1|-|14|-|TRBV29-1
TGCAGCGTTGAATGGAGGAGGGCTTACAATGAGCAGTTCTTC
CSVEWRRAYNEQFF
>TRBJ2-1|-|12|-|TRBV16
TGTGCCAGCAGCCAATCGGTGAATGAGCAGTTCTTC
CASSQSVNEQFF
>TRBJ2-7|-|15|-|TRBV11-2
TGTGCCTCAAGCCCCCACCAGGCTATTACCTACGAGCAGTACTTC
CASSPHQAITYEQYF
>TRBJ2-1|once|15|TRBD2|TRBV7-3
TGTGCCAGCAGCCGAGATGGGACTACCTCCAATGAGCAGTTCTTC
CASSRDGTTSNEQFF
>TRBJ2-5|-|16|-|TRBV11-2
TGTGCCAGCAGCTTAGGGACGGGAAGTAGCTTGGAGACCCAGTACTTC
CASSLGTGSSLETQYF
>TRBJ1-1|-|15|-|TRBV7-9
TGTGCCAGCAGGTCGACTGTAGGGGGGGACACTGAAGCTTTCTTT
CASRSTVGGDTEAFF
>TRBJ2-7|-|15|TRBD2|TRBV4-1
TGCGCCAGCAGCCAAGGCCTAGCGGGGGTCTACGAGCAGTACTTC
CASSQGLAGVYEQYF
>TRBJ2-7|-|16|TRBD1|TRBV2
TGTGCCAGCAGTGCACTCACAGGGGATACCCCCTACGAGCAGTACTTC
CASSALTGDTPYEQYF
>TRBJ1-4|-|15|-|TRBV6-1
TGTGCCAGCAGTGAAACAGGGCAGTGGGATGAAAAACTGTTTTTT
CASSETGQWDEKLFF
>TRBJ2-7|once|16|TRBD2|TRBV27
TGTGCCAGCAGTTTTTCTAGCGGGAGAGTTGCCTACGAGCAGTACTTC
CASSFSSGRVAYEQYF
>TRBJ1-2|-|16|-|TRBV25-1
TGTGCCAGCAGTGAATATAAGGATTCGGGGGTCTATGGCTACACCTTC
CASSEYKDSGVYGYTF
>TRBJ2-1|-|13|-|TRBV30
TGTGCCTGGAGCGAGGTACCGGGACCAGAGCTGGTCTTC
CAWSEVPGPELVF
>TRBJ1-5|-|18|-|TRBV6-1
TGTGCCAGCAGTGAAGCTGTGGTTCTGGGTCCGGGGGTGGTAGCCCAGCATTTT
CASSEAVVLGPGVVAQHF
>TRBJ1-2|-|14|-|TRBV28
TGTGCCAGCCGGGACGGACTGCCCCTCTATGGCTACACCTTC
CASRDGLPLYGYTF
>TRBJ2-1|once|15|-|TRBV5-4
TGTGCCAGCAGCTTGGGGCCGAGCTCCTACAATGAGCAGTTCTTC
CASSLGPSSYNEQFF
>TRBJ1-2|-|14|-|TRBV27
TGTGCCAGCAGCCAGAAAGGGGCACTCTATGGCTACACCTTC
CASSQKGALYGYTF
>TRBJ1-1|-|12|TRBD1|TRBV10-1
TGCGCCAGCGGTACAGGGGGCACTGAAGCTTTCTTT
CASGTGGTEAFF
>TRBJ1-1|few|14|-|TRBV9
TGTGCCAGCAGCGTAGGTACGGGGAACACTGAAGCTTTCTTT
CASSVGTGNTEAFF
>TRBJ2-2|-|17|TRBD1|TRBV28
TGTGCCAGCAGTTTTTCAAGGACAGGAGCGAACACCGGGGAGCTGTTTTTT
CASSFSRTGANTGELFF
>TRBJ1-1|few|13|-|TRBV5-1
TGCGCCAGCGCGGGACTTTTGGACACTGAAGCTTTCTTT
CASAGLLDTEAFF